This TCR beta chain originates from a study of blood T cell repertoires in COVID-19. Under the authors' procedure: Nucleated cell counts were estimated from reference gene primer amplification. The table came from immunoSEQ multiplex PCR; TCRdb's copy has only in-frame clones and leaves some out. D and trimming come from the DNA, and the V and J calls and clone size come from that table. The sample contains 210,000 or so clones, over 70% of which appear only once. The germline V gene encodes CDR1 SGHRS and CDR2 YFSETQ. Trimming cost V 6 bases and J 8 bases; bases outside gene matches: 7. This CDR3 is 13 amino acids long.

The chain links TRBV5-1 to TRBJ2-1, with 8 bases matching TRBD1. Sequencing was carried out using PBMCs or T cells enriched from blood (not recorded which). This TCR was sampled from a woman in her twenties or thirties who had been exposed to COVID-19. The CDR3 DNA follows: TGCGCCAGCAAGGAGACAGGGGTGTATGAGCAGTTCTTC. Protein product: CASKETGVYEQFF.